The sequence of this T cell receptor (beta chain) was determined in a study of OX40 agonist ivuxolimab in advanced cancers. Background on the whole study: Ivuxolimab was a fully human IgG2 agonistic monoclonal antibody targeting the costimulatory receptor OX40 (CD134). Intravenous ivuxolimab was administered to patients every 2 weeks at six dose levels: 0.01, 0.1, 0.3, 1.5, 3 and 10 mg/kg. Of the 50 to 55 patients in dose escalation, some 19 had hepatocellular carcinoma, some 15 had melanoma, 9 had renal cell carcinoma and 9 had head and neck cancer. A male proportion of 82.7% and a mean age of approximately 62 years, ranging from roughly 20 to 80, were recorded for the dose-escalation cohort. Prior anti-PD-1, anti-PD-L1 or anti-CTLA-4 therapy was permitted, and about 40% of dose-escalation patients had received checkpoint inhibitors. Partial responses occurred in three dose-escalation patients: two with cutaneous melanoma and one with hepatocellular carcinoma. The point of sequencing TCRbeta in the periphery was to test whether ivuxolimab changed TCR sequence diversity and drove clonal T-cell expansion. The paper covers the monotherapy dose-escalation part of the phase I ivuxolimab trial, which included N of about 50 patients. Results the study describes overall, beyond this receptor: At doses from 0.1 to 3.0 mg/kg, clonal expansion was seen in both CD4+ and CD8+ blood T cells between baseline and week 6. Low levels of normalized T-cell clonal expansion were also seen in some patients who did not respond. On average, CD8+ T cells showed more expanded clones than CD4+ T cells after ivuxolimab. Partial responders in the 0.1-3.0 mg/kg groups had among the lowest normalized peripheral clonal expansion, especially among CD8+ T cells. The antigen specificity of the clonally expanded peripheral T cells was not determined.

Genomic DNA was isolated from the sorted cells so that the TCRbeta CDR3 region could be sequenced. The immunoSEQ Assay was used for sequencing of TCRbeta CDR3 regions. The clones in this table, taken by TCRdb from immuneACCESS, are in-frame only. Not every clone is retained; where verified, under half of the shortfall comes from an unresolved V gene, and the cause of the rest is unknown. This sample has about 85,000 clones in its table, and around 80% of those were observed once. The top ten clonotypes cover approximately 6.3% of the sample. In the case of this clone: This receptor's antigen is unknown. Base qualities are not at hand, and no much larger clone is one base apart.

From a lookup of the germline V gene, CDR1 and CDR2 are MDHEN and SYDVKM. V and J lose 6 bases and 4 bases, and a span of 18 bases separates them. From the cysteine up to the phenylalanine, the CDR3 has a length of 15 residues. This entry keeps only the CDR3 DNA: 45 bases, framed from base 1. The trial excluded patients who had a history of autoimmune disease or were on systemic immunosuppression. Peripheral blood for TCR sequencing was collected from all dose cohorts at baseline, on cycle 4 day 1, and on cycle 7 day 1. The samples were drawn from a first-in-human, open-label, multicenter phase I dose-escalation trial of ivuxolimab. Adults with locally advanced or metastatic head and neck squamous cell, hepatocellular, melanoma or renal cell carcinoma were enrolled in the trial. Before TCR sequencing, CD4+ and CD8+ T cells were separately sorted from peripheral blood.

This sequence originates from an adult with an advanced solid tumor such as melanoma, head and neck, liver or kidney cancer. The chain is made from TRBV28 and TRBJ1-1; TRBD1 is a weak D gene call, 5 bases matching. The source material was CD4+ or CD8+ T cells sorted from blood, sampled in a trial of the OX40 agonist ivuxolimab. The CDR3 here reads CASSRTGTRGTEAFF. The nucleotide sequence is TGTGCCAGCAGCAGAACCGGGACCCGGGGCACTGAAGCTTTCTTT.